The clone carrying this T cell receptor beta chain has a count of ten or more. Antigen specificity is unknown. The source of the sample is a study of early T cells in non-severe SARS-CoV-2 infection. Looking at the study overall: Bulk RNA from unsorted whole blood was sequenced; chains were unpaired.

Researchers attached unique molecular identifiers to individual cDNA molecules. TCRdb recomputed calls from the 5' RACE reads with MiXCR, one row per CDR3 protein. The sample holds nearly 90,000 distinct CDR3 sequences; roughly 14% are singletons and the top ten take 6.5% to 9%. Study results and limitations: Reliance on VDJdb matching favored anti-spike CD8 responses; private and CD4 specificities were missed.

Trimming took off 4 bases at V and 0 bases at J, with 13 bases between the two ends. Germline CDR1 and CDR2: SGHNT and YENEEA. This CDR3 comprises 16 residues. The receptor was derived from an adult who was a healthcare worker with PCR-confirmed SARS-CoV-2 infection or an uninfected control (not recorded which). The chain joins TRBV11-3 to TRBJ2-1; tentatively, D is TRBD1 or TRBD2 (5 bases each). Sequenced input: whole blood. CDR3 protein: CASSSGPMSSYNEQFF. CDR3 coding DNA: TGTGCCAGCAGCTCGGGACCGATGAGCTCCTACAATGAGCAGTTCTTC. Combining the CDR3 with reference TRBV11-3 and TRBJ2-1 gives the whole variable domain EAGVVQSPRYKIIEKKQPVAFWCNPISGHNTLYWYLQNLGQGPELLIRYENEEAVDDSQLPKDRFSAERLKGVDSTLKIQPAELGDSAVYLCASSSGPMSSYNEQFFGPGTRLTVL.